This T cell receptor (beta chain) was captured in a study of blood T cells in healthy people across ages. Study-wide results and limits: Across the age range, TCR beta diversity per million T cells fell in a roughly linear way.

A second roughly 6 to 12 cycle PCR used barcoded and J-beta primers. Per sample, CDR3-containing paired-end reads numbered at least 3 million. TCRdb fed the 5' RACE reads into MiXCR, producing one record per CDR3 protein. The table lists 1 million to 1.2 million distinct CDR3 sequences, around two fifths of them singletons. This CDR3 has 13 residues. Germline loops: CDR1 DFQATT, CDR2 SNEGSKA (reference sequence). V lost 5 bases and J 7 bases, leaving 18 bases between the germline ends. The study recruited healthy Caucasian donors from Russia who were aged about 6 to 95. Each sample provided at least 5 micrograms of extracted total RNA. This clonotype was observed a few times. Its matching antigen is unknown.

The sequence came from a man younger than 30 in good health. The specimen sequenced was blood. This rearrangement joins TRBV20-1 to TRBJ2-7; D is tentatively TRBD1 or TRBD2 (6 bases each). The CDR3 nucleotides are TGCAGTGCTCTAAAAACGGGGGCCGGTGAGCAGTACTTC. This sequence encodes CSALKTGAGEQYF.